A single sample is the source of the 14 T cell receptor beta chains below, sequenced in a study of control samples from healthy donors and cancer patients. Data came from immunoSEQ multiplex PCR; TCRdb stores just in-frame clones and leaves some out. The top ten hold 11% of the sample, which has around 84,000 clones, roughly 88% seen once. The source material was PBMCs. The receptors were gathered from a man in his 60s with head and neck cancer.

The CDR3 sequence: CASRLGTGDGYTF. The CDR3 DNA reads TGTGCCAGCAGGCTCGGGACAGGGGATGGCTACACCTTC. The V and J genes are TRBV28 and TRBJ1-2, with TRBD1 matching 10 bases. The V gene's germline CDR1 is MDHEN and CDR2 SYDVKM. Losses at the gene ends were 6 bases for V and 6 bases for J; bases not matched to a gene: 4. The CDR3 runs 13 residues.

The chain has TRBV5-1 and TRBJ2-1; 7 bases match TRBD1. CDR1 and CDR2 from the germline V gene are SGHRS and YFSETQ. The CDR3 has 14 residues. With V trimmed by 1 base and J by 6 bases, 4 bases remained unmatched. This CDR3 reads CASSLLRGLNEQFF. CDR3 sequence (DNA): TGCGCCAGCAGCTTGTTGAGGGGGCTCAATGAGCAGTTCTTC.

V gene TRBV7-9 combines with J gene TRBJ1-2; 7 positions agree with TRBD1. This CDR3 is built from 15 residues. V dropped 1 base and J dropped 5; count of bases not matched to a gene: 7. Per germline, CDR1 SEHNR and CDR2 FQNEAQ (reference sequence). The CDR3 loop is CASSLEGDRVYGYTF. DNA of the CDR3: TGTGCCAGCAGCTTAGAAGGTGACAGGGTATATGGCTACACCTTC.

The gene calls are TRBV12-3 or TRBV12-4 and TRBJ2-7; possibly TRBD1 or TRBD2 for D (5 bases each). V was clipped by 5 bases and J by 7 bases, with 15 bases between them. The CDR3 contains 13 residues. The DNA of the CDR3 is TGTGCCAGCAGTCGAGCCGGGACGGGGGAGCAGTACTTC. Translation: CASSRAGTGEQYF.

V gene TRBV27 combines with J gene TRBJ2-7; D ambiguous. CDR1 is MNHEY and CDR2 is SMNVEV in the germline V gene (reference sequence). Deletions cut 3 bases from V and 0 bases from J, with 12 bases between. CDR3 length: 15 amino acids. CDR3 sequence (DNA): TGTGCCAGCAGTTTCACTTCTACTGCCTCCTACGAGCAGTACTTC. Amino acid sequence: CASSFTSTASYEQYF.

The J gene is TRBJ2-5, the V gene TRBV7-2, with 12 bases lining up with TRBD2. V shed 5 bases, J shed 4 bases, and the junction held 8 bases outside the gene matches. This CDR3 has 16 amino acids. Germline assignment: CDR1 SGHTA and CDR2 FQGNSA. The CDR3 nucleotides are TGTGCCAGCAGCACCCGCCCTAGCGGGGGGGGAGAGACCCAGTACTTC. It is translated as CASSTRPSGGGETQYF.

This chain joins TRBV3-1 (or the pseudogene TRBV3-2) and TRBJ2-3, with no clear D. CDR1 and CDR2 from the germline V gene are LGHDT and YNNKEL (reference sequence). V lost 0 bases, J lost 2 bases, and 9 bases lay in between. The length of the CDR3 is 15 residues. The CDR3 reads CASSQDSGVTDTQYF. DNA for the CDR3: TGTGCCAGCAGCCAAGATTCAGGAGTCACAGATACGCAGTATTTT.

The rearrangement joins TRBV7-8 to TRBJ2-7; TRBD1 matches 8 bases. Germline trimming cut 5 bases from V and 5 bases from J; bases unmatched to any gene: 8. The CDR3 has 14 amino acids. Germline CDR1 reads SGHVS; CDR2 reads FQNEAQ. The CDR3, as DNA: TGTGCCAGCAGCCCGTCCCGGACAGGGAACGAGCAGTACTTC. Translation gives CASSPSRTGNEQYF.

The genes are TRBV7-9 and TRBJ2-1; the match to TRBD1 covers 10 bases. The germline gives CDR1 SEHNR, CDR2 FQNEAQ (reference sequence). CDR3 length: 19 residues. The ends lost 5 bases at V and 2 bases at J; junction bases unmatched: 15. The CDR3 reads CASSGGGQGKTATYNEQFF. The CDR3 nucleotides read TGTGCCAGCAGCGGAGGGGGACAGGGGAAGACCGCCACCTACAATGAGCAGTTCTTC.

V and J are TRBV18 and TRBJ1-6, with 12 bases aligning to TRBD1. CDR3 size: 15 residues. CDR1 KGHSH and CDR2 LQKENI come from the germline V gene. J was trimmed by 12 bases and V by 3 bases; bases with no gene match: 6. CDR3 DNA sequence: TGTGCCAGCTCACCGACGGGACAGGGGGCCGAACCCCTCCACTTT. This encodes CASSPTGQGAEPLHF.

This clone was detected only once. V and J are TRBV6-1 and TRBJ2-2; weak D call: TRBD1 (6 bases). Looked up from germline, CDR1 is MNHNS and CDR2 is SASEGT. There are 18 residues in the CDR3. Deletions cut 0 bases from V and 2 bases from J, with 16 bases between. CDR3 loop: CASSEAPDRYANTGELFF. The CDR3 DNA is TGTGCCAGCAGTGAAGCTCCGGACAGATACGCTAACACCGGGGAGCTGTTTTTT.

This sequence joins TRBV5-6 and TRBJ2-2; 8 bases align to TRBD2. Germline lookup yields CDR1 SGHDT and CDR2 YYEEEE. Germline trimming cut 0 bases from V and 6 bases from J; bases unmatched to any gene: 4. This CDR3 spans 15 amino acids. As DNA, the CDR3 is TGTGCCAGCAGCTTGGGATTCGGGAGGGCCGGGGAGCTGTTTTTT. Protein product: CASSLGFGRAGELFF.

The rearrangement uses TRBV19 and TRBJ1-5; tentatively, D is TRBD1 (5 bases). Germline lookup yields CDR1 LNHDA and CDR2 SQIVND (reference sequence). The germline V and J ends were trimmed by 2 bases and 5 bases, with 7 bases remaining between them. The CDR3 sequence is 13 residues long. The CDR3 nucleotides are TGTGCCAGTAGTATACTCAGGGATCAGCCCCAGCATTTT. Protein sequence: CASSILRDQPQHF.

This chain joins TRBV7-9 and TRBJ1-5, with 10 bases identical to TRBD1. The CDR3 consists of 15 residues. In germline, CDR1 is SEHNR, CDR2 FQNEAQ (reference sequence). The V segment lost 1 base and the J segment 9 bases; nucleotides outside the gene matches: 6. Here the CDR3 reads CASSLGTGGPWPQHF. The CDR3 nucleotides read TGTGCCAGCAGCTTAGGGACAGGGGGGCCATGGCCCCAGCATTTT.